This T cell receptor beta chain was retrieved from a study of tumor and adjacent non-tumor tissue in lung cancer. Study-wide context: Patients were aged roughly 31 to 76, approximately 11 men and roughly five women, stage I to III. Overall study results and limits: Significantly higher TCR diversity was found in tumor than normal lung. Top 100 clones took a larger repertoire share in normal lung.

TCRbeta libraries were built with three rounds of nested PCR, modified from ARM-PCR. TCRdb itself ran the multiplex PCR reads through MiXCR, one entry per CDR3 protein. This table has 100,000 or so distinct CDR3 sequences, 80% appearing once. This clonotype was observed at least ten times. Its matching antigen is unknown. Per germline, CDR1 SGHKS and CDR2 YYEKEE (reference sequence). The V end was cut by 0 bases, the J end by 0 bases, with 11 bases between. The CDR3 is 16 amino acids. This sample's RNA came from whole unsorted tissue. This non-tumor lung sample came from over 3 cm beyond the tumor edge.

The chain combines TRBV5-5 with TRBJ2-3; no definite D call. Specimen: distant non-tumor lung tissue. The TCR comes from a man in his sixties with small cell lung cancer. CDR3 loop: CASSLVRASSTDTQYF. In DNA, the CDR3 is TGTGCCAGCAGCTTGGTTCGTGCTTCGAGCACAGATACGCAGTATTTT.